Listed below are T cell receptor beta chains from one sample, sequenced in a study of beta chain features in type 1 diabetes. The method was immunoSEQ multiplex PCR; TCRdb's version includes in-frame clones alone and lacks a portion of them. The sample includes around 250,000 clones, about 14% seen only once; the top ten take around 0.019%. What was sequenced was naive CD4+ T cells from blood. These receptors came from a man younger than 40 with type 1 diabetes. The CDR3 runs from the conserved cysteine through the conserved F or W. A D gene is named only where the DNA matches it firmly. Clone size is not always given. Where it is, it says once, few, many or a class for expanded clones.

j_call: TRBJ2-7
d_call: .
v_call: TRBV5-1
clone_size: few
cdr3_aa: CASSFTALGALEQYF
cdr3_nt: TGCGCCAGCAGCTTTACAGCCCTGGGAGCGCTCGAGCAGTACTTC

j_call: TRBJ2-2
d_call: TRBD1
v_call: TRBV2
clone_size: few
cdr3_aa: CASRVDRGKNTGELFF
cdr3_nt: TGTGCCAGCAGAGTCGACAGGGGAAAGAACACCGGGGAGCTGTTTTTT

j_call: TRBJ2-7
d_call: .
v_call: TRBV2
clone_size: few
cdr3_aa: CASSPVGYEQYF
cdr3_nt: TGTGCCAGCAGCCCCGTCGGCTACGAGCAGTACTTC

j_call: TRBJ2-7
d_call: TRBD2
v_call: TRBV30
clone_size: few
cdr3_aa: CAWSVPASGKYEQYF
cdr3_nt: TGTGCCTGGAGTGTGCCGGCTAGCGGGAAGTACGAGCAGTACTTC

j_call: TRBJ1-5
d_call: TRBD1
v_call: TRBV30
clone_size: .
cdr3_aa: CAWSGGDSSNQPQHF
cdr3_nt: TGTGCCTGGAGTGGGGGGGACAGTAGCAATCAGCCCCAGCATTTT

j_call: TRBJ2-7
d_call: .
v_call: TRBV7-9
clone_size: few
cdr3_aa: CASSLEGGRRDYEQYF
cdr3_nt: TGTGCCAGCAGCTTAGAGGGCGGACGGAGGGATTACGAGCAGTACTTC

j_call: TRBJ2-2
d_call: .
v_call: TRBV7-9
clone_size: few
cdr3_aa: CASSPPSGELFF
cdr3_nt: TGTGCCAGCAGCCCACCGAGCGGGGAGCTGTTTTTT

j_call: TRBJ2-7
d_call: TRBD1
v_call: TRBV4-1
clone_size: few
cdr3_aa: CASSQDRVSYEQYF
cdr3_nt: TGCGCCAGCAGCCAGGACAGGGTCTCCTACGAGCAGTACTTC

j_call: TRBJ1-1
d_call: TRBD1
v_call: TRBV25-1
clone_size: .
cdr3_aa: CASRKGAATEAFF
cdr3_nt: TGTGCCAGCAGGAAGGGGGCCGCCACTGAAGCTTTCTTT

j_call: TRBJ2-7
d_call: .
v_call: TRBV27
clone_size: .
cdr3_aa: CASSSRSSFPYEQYF
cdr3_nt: TGTGCCAGCAGTTCCCGGAGTTCCTTCCCCTACGAGCAGTACTTC

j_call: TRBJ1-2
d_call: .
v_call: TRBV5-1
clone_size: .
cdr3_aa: CASSLNEGVDGYTF
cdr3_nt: TGCGCCAGCAGCTTGAACGAGGGGGTAGATGGCTACACCTTC

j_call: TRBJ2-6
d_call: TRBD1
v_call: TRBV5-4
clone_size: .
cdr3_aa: CASSDTGDSGANVLTF
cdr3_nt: TGTGCCAGCAGCGATACAGGGGACTCTGGGGCCAACGTCCTGACTTTC

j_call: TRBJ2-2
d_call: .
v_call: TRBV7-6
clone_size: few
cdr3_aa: CASSSRLANTGELFF
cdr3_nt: TGTGCCAGCAGCTCTCGGCTAGCGAACACCGGGGAGCTGTTTTTT

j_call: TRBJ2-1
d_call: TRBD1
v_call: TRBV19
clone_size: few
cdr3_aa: CASNSGGQGGNEQFF
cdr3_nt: TGTGCCAGCAATTCAGGGGGACAGGGGGGGAATGAGCAGTTCTTC

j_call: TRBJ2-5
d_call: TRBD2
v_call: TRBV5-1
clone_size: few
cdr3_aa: CASGGLAGQETQYF
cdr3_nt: TGCGCCAGCGGGGGACTAGCGGGGCAAGAGACCCAGTACTTC

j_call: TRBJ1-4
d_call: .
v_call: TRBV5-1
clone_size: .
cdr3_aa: CASSRRNRGGDEKLFF
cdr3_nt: TGCGCCAGCAGCAGGCGGAATCGGGGGGGCGATGAAAAACTGTTTTTT

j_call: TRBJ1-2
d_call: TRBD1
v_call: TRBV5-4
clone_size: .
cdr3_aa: CASSPPGGQGDYGYTF
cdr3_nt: TGTGCCAGCAGCCCTCCAGGGGGACAGGGGGACTATGGCTACACCTTC

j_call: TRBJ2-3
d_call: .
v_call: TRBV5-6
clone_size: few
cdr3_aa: CASSLAFAASPDTQYF
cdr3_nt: TGTGCCAGCAGCTTGGCTTTCGCTGCTAGCCCAGATACGCAGTATTTT

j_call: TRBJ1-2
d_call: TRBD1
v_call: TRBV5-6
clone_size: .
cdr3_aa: CASTGDRGLQGGYTF
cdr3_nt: TGTGCCAGCACCGGGGACAGGGGGCTTCAAGGAGGCTACACCTTC

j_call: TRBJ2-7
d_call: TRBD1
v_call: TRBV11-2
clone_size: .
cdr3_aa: CASSLGTGLYEQYF
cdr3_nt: TGTGCCAGCAGCTTAGGGACAGGACTCTACGAGCAGTACTTC

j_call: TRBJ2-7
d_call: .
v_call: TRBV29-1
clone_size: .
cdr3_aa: CSVEFSGAYEQYF
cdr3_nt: TGCAGCGTTGAGTTTTCTGGAGCCTACGAGCAGTACTTC

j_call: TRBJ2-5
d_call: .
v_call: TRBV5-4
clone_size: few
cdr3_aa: CASSLDQLVQETQYF
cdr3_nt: TGTGCCAGCAGCTTGGACCAACTAGTCCAAGAGACCCAGTACTTC

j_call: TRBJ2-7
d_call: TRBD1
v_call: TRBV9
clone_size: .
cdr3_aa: CASSETPGGSGPYEQYF
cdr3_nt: TGTGCCAGCAGCGAGACCCCAGGGGGCAGCGGTCCCTACGAGCAGTACTTC

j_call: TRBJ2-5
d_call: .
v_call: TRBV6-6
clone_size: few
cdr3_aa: CASSFGRGGQETQYF
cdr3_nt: TGTGCCAGCAGTTTTGGCAGGGGCGGTCAAGAGACCCAGTACTTC

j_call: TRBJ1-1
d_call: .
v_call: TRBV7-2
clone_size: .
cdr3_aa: CASSLAGGINTEAFF
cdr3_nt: TGTGCCAGCAGCTTAGCGGGGGGGATAAACACTGAAGCTTTCTTT

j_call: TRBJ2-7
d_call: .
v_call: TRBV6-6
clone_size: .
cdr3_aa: CASAPPGHLVYEQYF
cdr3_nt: TGTGCCAGCGCCCCTCCGGGACACCTTGTCTACGAGCAGTACTTC

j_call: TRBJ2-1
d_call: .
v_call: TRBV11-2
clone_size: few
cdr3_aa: CASSLVAGASYNEQFF
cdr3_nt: TGTGCCAGCAGCTTAGTGGCAGGGGCTTCCTACAATGAGCAGTTCTTC

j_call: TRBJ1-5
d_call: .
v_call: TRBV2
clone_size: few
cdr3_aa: CASSEVGLGNQPQHF
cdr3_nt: TGTGCCAGCAGTGAAGTGGGCTTGGGCAATCAGCCCCAGCATTTT

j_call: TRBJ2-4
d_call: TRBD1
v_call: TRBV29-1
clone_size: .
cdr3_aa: CSVEVQGTDIQYF
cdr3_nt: TGCAGCGTTGAAGTACAGGGGACGGACATTCAGTACTTC

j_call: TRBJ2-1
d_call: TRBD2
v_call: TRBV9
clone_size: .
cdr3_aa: CASSGGLAGGVPYNEQFF
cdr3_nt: TGTGCCAGCAGCGGGGGACTAGCGGGGGGCGTACCCTACAATGAGCAGTTCTTC

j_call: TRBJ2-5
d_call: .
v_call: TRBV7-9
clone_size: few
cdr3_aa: CASSTNSGVQETQYF
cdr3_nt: TGTGCCAGCAGCACTAACAGCGGTGTCCAAGAGACCCAGTACTTC

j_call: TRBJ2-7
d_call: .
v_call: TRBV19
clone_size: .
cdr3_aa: CASSPPGKGSYEQYF
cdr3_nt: TGTGCCAGTAGCCCCCCCGGGAAGGGCTCCTACGAGCAGTACTTC

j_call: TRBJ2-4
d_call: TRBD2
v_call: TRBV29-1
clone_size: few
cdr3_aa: CSVSGRAGKNIQYF
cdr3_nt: TGCAGCGTCAGCGGGAGGGCCGGCAAAAACATTCAGTACTTC

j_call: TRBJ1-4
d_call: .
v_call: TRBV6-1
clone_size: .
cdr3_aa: CASHTGWSEKLFF
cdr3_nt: TGTGCCAGCCATACAGGGTGGAGTGAAAAACTGTTTTTT

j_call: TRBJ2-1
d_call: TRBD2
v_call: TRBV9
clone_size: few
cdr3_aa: CASSVGAGGLNEQFF
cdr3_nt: TGTGCCAGCAGCGTAGGGGCGGGGGGGCTCAATGAGCAGTTCTTC